The sequence of this T cell receptor (beta chain) was determined in a study of lymphopenia after photon versus proton radiotherapy. General study results and limits: Larger post-nadir TCR diversity loss correlated inversely with survival in deceased patients.

Using immunoSEQ multiplex PCR, the repertoire was profiled, and TCRdb retains in-frame clones only, with some absent. This table holds roughly 25,000 clones, more than 75% found once. Concerning this clone: No antigen is known for it.

The CDR3 covers 14 residues. V lost 5 bases and J lost 9, with 17 bases in between. Germline V gene lookup returns CDR1 LGHNT and CDR2 FRNRAP. The receptor was derived from a woman in her forties or fifties with cholangiocarcinoma. The chain employs TRBV12-5 and TRBJ1-5; D may be TRBD1 (5 bases). This material consisted of peripheral blood, taken from a patient treated with photon-based radiotherapy. CDR3 loop: CASGPSDIRGPQHF. CDR3 in DNA: TGTGCTAGTGGTCCCTCGGACATAAGAGGGCCCCAGCATTTT.